This T cell receptor beta chain was sequenced during a study of T cell responses to AZD1222 COVID-19 vaccine. Assay: immunoSEQ multiplex PCR; the TCRdb copy retains only in-frame clones and omits some. This table lists about 140,000 clones. The CDR3 contains 17 residues. The clonotype comes from an adult in good health. Sequenced: peripheral blood. This chain joins TRBV21-1 and TRBJ2-7; TRBD1 reflects the table's D call only, with no check against the DNA. TRBV21-1 is a recognized pseudogene. The CDR3 protein is CASSTPVPGQRSYEQYF. The CDR3 DNA is TGTGCCAGCAGCACCCCCGTCCCGGGACAACGATCCTACGAGCAGTACTTC.